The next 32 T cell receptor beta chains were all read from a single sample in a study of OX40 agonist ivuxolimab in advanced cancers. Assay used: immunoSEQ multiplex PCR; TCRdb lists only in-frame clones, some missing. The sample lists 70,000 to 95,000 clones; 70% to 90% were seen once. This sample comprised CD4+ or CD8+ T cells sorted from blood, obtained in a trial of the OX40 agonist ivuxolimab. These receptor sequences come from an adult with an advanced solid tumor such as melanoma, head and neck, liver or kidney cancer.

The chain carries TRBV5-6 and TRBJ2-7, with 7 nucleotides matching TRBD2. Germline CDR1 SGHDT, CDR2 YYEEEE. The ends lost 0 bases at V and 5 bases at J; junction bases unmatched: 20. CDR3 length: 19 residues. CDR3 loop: CASSLAVPTSGNLRDEQYF. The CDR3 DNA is TGTGCCAGCAGCTTGGCCGTCCCCACCAGCGGGAACTTAAGGGACGAGCAGTACTTC. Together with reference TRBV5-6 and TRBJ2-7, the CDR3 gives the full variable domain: DAGVTQSPTHLIKTRGQQVTLRCSPKSGHDTVSWYQQALGQGPQFIFQYYEEEERQRGNFPDRFSGHQFPNYSSELNVNALLLGDSALYLCASSLAVPTSGNLRDEQYFGPGTRLTVT.

CDR3 region: CASSYLEAYEQYF. Here the CDR3 DNA reads TGTGCCAGCAGTTACTTGGAAGCCTACGAGCAGTACTTC. The genes are TRBV6-6 and TRBJ2-7; no firm D call. The germline V gene has CDR1 MNHNY and CDR2 SVGAGI (reference sequence). This CDR3 has 13 amino acids. The V gene lost 1 base and the J gene lost 2 bases, with 6 bases spanning the gap.

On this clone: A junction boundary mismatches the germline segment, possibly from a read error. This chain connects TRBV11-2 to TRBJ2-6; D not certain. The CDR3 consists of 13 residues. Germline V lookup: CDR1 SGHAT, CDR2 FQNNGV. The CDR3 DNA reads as TGTGCCAGCAGCTTAGGTGGGACCAACGTCCTGACTTTC. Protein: CASSLGGTNVLTF.

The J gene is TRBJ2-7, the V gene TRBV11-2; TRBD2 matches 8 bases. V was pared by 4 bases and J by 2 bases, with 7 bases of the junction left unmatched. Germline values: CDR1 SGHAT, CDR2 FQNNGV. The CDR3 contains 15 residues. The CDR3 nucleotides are TGTGCCAGCAGCTCCCCAAGCGGGAGTACCTACGAGCAGTACTTC. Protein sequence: CASSSPSGSTYEQYF.

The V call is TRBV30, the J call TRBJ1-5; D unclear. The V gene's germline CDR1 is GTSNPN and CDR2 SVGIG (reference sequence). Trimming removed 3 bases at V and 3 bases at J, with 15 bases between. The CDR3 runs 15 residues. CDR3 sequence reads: CAWRTGLIPNQPQHF. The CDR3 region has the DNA TGTGCCTGGAGAACTGGGCTGATCCCCAATCAGCCCCAGCATTTT. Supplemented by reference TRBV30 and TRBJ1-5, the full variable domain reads SQTIHQWPATLVQPVGSPLSLECTVEGTSNPNLYWYRQAAGRGLQLLFYSVGIGQISSEVPQNLSASRPQDRQFILSSKKLLLSDSGFYLCAWRTGLIPNQPQHFGDGTRLSIL.

CDR3 sequence (DNA): TGTGCCAGCAGCTTAGTAGGGGACAGAGCCTACGAGCAGTACTTC. This encodes CASSLVGDRAYEQYF. This chain joins TRBV7-6 and TRBJ2-7; TRBD1 matches at 7 bases. Germline V gene data show CDR1 as SGHVS and CDR2 as FNYEAQ. J gave up 2 bases and V 1 base, and 5 bases lay outside the gene matches. CDR3 length: 15 residues.

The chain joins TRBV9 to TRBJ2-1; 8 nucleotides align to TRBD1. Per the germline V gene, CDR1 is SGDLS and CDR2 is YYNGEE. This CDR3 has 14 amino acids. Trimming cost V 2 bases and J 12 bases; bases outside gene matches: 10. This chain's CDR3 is CASSVQGAGFGQFF. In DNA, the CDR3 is TGTGCCAGCAGCGTTCAGGGGGCGGGTTTTGGGCAGTTCTTC. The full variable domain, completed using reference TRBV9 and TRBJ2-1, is DSGVTQTPKHLITATGQRVTLRCSPRSGDLSVYWYQQSLDQGLQFLIQYYNGEERAKGNILERFSAQQFPDLHSELNLSSLELGDSALYFCASSVQGAGFGQFFGPGTRLTVL.

CDR3 coding DNA: TGTGCCAGCAGTTCGACCCGCATTCCTGGACTAGCGATATGGGAGCAGTACTTC. As protein: CASSSTRIPGLAIWEQYF. The chain carries TRBV28 and TRBJ2-7; 9 nucleotides align to TRBD2. V lost 4 bases to trimming and J lost 7 bases; unmatched junction nucleotides: 20. The CDR3 consists of 18 residues. CDR1 and CDR2 from the germline V gene are MDHEN and SYDVKM.

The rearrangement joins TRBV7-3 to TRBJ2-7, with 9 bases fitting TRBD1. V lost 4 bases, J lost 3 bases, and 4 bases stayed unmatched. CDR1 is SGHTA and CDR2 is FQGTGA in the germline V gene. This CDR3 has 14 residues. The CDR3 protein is CASSYPGQGYEQYF. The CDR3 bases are TGTGCCAGCAGCTATCCGGGACAGGGCTACGAGCAGTACTTC.

DNA for the CDR3: TGTGCCAGTAACCGGCCGCCAGGGTCGGAGCAGTTCTTC. It yields the protein CASNRPPGSEQFF. V is TRBV19 and J is TRBJ2-1, with D perhaps matching TRBD1 (5 bases). Germline V gene lookup returns CDR1 LNHDA and CDR2 SQIVND (reference sequence). V was trimmed by 7 bases and J by 10 bases, leaving 17 bases between them. The CDR3 has 13 residues.

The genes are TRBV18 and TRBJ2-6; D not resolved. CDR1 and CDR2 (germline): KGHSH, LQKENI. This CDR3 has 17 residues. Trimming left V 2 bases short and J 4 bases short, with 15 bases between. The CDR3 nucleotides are TGTGCCAGCTCACCAACGCGGTTTTCCTCAGGGGCCAACGTCCTGACTTTC. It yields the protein CASSPTRFSSGANVLTF.

The CDR3 region has the DNA TGTGCCAGCAGCGCCCATGGGAGTCAGGATTCGAAACTGTTTTTT. This encodes CASSAHGSQDSKLFF. The chain joins TRBV9 to TRBJ1-4; D gene ambiguous. The CDR3 consists of 15 residues. Germline CDR1 SGDLS, CDR2 YYNGEE. V was shortened by 3 bases and J by 11 bases, with 20 bases between the two germline ends.

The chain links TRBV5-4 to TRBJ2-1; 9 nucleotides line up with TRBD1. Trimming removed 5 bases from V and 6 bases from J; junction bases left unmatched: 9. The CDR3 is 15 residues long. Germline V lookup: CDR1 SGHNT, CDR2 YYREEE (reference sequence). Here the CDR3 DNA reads TGTGCCAGCAGTAACCGGGACAGGGCTGGCAATGAGCAGTTCTTC. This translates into CASSNRDRAGNEQFF.

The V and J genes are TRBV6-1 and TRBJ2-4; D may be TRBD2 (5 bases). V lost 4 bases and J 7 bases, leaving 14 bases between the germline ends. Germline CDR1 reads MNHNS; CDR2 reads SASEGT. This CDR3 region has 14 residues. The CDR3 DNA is TGTGCCAGCAGTGTCCTGGGAGTTGAGAACATTCAGTACTTC. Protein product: CASSVLGVENIQYF.

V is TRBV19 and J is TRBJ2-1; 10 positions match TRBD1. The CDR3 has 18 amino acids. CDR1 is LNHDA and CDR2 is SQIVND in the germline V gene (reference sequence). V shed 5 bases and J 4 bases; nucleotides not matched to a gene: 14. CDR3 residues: CASSAFPPGQGTYNEQFF. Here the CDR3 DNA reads TGTGCCAGTAGTGCATTCCCCCCGGGACAGGGGACTTACAATGAGCAGTTCTTC. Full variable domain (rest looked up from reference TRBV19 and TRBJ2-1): DGGITQSPKYLFRKEGQNVTLSCEQNLNHDAMYWYRQDPGQGLRLIYYSQIVNDFQKGDIAEGYSVSREKKESFPLTVTSAQKNPTAFYLCASSAFPPGQGTYNEQFFGPGTRLTVL.

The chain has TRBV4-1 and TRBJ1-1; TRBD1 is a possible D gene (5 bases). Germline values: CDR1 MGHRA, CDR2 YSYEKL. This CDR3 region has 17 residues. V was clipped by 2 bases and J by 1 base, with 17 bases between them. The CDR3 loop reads CASSQLHLGRSNTEAFF. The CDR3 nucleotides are TGCGCCAGCAGCCAATTACATTTGGGACGGTCGAACACTGAAGCTTTCTTT.

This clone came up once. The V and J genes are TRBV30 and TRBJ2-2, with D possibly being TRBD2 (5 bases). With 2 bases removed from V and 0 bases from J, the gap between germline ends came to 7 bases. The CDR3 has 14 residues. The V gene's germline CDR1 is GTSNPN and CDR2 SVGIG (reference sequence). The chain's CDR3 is CAWSNGANTGELFF. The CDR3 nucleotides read TGTGCCTGGAGTAACGGGGCGAACACCGGGGAGCTGTTTTTT.

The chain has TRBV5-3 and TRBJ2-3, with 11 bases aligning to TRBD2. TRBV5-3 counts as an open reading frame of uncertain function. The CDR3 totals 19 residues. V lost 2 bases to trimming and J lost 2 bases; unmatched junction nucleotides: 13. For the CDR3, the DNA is TGTGCCAGAAGCTTAGTTCGGTTGTTAGCGGGAGGGGACACAGATACGCAGTATTTT. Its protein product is CARSLVRLLAGGDTDTQYF.

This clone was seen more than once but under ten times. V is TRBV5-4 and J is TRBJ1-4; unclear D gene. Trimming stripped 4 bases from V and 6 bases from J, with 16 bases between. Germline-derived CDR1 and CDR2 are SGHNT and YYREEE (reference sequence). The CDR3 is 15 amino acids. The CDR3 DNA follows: TGTGCCAGCAGCAACAATAGGGCCTTGGATGAAAAACTGTTTTTT. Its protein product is CASSNNRALDEKLFF.

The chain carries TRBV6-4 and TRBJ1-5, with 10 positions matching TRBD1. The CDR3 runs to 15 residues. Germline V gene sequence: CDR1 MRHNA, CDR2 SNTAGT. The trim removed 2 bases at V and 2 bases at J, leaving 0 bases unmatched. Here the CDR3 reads CASSDGTGGNQPQHF. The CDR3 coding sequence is TGTGCCAGCAGTGACGGGACAGGGGGCAATCAGCCCCAGCATTTT.

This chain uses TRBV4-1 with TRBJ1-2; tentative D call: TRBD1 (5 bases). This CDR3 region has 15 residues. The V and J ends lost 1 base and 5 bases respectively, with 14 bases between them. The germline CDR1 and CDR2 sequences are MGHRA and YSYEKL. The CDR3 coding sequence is TGCGCCAGCAGCCAAGCCCAAGGGGTGAATTATGGCTACACCTTC. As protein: CASSQAQGVNYGYTF.

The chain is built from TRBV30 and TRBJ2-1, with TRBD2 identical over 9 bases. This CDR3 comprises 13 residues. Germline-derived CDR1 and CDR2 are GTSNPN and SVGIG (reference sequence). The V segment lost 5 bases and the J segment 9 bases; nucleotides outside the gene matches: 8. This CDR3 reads CAWLGLAFGEQFF. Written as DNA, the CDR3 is TGTGCCTGGTTGGGACTAGCATTTGGTGAGCAGTTCTTC.

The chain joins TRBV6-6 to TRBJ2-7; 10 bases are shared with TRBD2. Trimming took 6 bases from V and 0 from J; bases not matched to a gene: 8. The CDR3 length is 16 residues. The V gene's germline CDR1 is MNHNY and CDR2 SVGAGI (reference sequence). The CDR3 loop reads CASSDVASGSSYEQYF. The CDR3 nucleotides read TGTGCCAGCAGCGATGTCGCTAGCGGGAGCTCCTACGAGCAGTACTTC.

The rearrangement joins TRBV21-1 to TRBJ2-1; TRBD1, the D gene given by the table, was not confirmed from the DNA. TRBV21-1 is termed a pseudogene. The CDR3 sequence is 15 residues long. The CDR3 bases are TGTGCCAGCAGCAAAGTCAAATCAGGTGGTCGACGGCAGTTCTTC. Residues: CASSKVKSGGRRQFF.

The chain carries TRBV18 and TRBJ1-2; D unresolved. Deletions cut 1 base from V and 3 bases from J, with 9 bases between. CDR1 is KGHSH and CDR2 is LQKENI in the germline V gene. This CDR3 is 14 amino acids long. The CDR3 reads CASSPRSGDYGYTF. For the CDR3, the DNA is TGTGCCAGCTCACCACGATCGGGCGACTATGGCTACACCTTC.

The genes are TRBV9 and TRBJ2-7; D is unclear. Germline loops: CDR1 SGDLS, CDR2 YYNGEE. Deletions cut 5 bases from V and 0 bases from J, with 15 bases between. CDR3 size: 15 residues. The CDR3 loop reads CASSPRLATSYEQYF. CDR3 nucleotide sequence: TGTGCCAGCAGTCCGCGGTTAGCAACCTCCTACGAGCAGTACTTC.

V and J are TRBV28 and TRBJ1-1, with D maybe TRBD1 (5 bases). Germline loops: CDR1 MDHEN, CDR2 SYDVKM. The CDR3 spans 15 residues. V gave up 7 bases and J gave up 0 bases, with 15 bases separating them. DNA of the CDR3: TGTGCCAGCACTCGGCTTCAGGGAATGAACACTGAAGCTTTCTTT. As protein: CASTRLQGMNTEAFF.

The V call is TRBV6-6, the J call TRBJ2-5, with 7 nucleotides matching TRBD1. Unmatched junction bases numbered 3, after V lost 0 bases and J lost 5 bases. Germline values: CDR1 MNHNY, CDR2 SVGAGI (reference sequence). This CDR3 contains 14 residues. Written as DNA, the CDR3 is TGTGCCAGCAGTTACTCGACAGGGAGTGAGACCCAGTACTTC. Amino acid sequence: CASSYSTGSETQYF.

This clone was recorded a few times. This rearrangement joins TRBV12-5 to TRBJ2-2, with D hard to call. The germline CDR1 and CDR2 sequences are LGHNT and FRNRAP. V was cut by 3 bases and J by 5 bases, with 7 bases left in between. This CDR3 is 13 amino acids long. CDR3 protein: CASGFYLTGELFF. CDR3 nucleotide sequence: TGTGCTAGTGGTTTTTATCTGACCGGGGAGCTGTTTTTT.

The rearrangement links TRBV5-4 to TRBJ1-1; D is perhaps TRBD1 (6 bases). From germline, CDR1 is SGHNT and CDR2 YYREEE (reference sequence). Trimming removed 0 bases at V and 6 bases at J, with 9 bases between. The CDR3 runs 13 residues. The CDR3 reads CASSLAGDPEAFF. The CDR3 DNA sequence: TGTGCCAGCAGCTTGGCAGGGGACCCTGAAGCTTTCTTT.

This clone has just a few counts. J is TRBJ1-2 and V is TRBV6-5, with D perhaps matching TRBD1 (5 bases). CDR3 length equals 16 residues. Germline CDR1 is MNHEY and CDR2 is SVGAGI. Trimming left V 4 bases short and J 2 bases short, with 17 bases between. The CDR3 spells CASSSPMGGVNYGYTF. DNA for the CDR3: TGTGCCAGCAGTTCCCCCATGGGAGGGGTGAACTATGGCTACACCTTC.

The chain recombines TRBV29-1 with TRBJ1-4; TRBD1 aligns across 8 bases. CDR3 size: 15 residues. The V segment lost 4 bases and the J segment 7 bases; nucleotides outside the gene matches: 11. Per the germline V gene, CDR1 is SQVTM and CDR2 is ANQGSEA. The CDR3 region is CSVGAAGGAGEKLFF. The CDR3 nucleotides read TGCAGCGTTGGTGCAGCAGGGGGCGCCGGTGAAAAACTGTTTTTT.